The 3 T cell receptor beta chains below come from one sample, sequenced in a study of CD8 T cells in ankylosing spondylitis. Each CDR3 protein gets one entry after TCRdb re-called the 5' RACE reads with MiXCR. Here the sample spans nearly 350,000 distinct CDR3 sequences, over 12% being singletons. Specimen: blood, either unsorted or a sorted T cell fraction (not recorded which). Receptors originate from a male donor with ankylosing spondylitis or in good health (not recorded which).

This clonotype turned up a few times. V and J are TRBV19 and TRBJ2-3, with D uncertain. Trimming cost V 4 bases and J 2 bases, with 10 bases left between them. Germline assignment: CDR1 LNHDA and CDR2 SQIVND (reference sequence). The CDR3 length is 14 residues. CDR3 loop: CASSKPPITDTQYF. CDR3 DNA sequence: TGTGCCAGTAGTAAACCCCCAATCACAGATACGCAGTATTTT.

This clonotype was picked up a small number of times. The chain employs TRBV6-2 or TRBV6-3 and TRBJ2-7; a weak D match, TRBD1 (5 bases). The germline CDR1 and CDR2 sequences are MNHEY and SVGEGT. This CDR3 has 15 amino acids. The V and J ends lost 0 bases and 2 bases respectively, with 11 bases between them. The CDR3 sequence is CASSYSVQGTYEQYF. CDR3 nucleotide sequence: TGTGCCAGCAGTTACTCGGTCCAGGGCACCTACGAGCAGTACTTC.

The chain joins TRBV6-1 to TRBJ1-6; TRBD1 matches 7 bases. The germline gives CDR1 MNHNS, CDR2 SASEGT. This CDR3 has 14 residues. After removal of 5 bases from V and 6 bases from J, the junction contained 4 bases not matched to a gene. CDR3 sequence (DNA): TGTGCCAGCAGTCGACAGGGTAGTAATTCACCCCTCCACTTT. Translating it yields CASSRQGSNSPLHF.